This T cell receptor beta chain was identified during a study of cytomegalovirus exposure and HLA in healthy donors. This clone occurred once. What it recognizes is unknown. Germline V gene data show CDR1 as SGHKS and CDR2 as YYEKEE (reference sequence). Trimming removed 0 bases at V and 9 bases at J, with 16 bases between. This CDR3 comprises 15 residues. Vbeta (60) and Jbeta (13) primers were used in the PCR. Method: immunoSEQ multiplex PCR; TCRdb's copy keeps in-frame clones and lacks some. The table records some 120,000 clones, 50% to 65% of them present only once. Broader study findings: The study designated roughly 150 TCR beta chains cytomegalovirus-associated. Analyzed later, association rates of TCRs varied across HLA loci, with DRB1 most and HLA-C fewest. A later analysis linked a missense variant in DCLRE1C to the trimming of TCR beta V and J genes.

The chain combines TRBV5-5 with TRBJ2-1; D is possibly TRBD1 (5 bases). Material: PBMCs. The TCR comes from a woman aged 40 to 55 in good health and CMV-seropositive. The CDR3 loop reads CASSLARDWDTEQFF. DNA for the CDR3: TGTGCCAGCAGCTTGGCCAGGGATTGGGATACTGAGCAGTTCTTC.